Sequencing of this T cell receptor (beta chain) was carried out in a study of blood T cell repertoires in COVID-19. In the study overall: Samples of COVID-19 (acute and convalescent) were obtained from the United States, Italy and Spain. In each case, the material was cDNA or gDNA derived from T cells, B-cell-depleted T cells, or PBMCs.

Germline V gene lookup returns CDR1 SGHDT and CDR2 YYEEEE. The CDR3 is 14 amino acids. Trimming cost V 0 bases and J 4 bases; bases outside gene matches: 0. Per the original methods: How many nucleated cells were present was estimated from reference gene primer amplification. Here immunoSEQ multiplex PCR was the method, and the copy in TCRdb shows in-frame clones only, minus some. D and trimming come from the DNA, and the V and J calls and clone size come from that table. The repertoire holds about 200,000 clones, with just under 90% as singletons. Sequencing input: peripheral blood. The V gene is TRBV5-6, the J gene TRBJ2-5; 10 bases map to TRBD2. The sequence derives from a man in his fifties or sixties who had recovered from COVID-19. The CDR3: CASSLGLAGETQYF. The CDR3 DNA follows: TGTGCCAGCAGCTTGGGACTAGCGGGAGAGACCCAGTACTTC.